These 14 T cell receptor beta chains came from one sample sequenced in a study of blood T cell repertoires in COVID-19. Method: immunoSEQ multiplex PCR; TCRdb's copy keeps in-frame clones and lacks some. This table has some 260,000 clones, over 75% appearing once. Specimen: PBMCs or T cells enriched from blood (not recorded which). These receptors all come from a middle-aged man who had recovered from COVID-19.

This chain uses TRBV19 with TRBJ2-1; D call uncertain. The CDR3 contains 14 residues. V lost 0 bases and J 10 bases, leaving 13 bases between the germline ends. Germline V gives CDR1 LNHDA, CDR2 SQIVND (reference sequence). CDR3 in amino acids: CASSIEPGPREQFF. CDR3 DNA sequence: TGTGCCAGTAGTATAGAGCCTGGCCCCAGGGAGCAGTTCTTC.

The chain's CDR3 is CASSTGSSSYNEQFF. CDR3 bases: TGTGCCAGCAGTACAGGCTCTAGCTCCTACAATGAGCAGTTCTTC. V and J are TRBV6-6 and TRBJ2-1, with D perhaps TRBD1 (5 bases). V dropped 5 bases and J dropped 0 bases, with 11 bases sitting between them. The germline CDR1 and CDR2 sequences are MNHNY and SVGAGI (reference sequence). The CDR3 loop spans 15 amino acids.

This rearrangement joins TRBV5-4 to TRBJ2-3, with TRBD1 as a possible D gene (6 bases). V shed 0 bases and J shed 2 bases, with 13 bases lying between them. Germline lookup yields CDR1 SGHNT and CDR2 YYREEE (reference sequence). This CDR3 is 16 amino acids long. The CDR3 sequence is CASSLGGTSPTDTQYF. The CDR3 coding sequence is TGTGCCAGCAGCTTGGGGGGGACATCGCCCACAGATACGCAGTATTTT.

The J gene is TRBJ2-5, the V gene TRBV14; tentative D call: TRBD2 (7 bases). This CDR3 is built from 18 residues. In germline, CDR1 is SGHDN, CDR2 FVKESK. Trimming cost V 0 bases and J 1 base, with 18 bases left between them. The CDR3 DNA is TGTGCCAGCAGCCAAGATGGGGGCAGGGGACTATTCCAAGAGACCCAGTACTTC. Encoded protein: CASSQDGGRGLFQETQYF.

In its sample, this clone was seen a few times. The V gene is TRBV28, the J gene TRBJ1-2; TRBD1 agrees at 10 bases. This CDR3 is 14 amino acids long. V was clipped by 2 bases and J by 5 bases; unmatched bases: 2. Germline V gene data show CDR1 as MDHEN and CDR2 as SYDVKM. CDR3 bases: TGTGCCAGCAGTTTAAAGGGACAGGGGTATGGCTACACCTTC. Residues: CASSLKGQGYGYTF.

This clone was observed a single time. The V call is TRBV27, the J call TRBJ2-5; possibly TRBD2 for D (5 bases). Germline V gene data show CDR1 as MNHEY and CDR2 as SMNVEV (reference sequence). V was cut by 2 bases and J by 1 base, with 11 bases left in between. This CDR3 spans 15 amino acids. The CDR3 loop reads CASSLALAGQETQYF. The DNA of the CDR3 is TGTGCCAGCAGTTTAGCCCTAGCAGGCCAAGAGACCCAGTACTTC.

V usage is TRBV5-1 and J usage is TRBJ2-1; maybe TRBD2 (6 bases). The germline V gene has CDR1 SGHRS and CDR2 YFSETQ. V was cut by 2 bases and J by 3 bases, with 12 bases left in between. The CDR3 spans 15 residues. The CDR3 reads CASSFLSGLYNEQFF. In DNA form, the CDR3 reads TGCGCCAGCAGCTTCCTGAGCGGGCTCTACAATGAGCAGTTCTTC.

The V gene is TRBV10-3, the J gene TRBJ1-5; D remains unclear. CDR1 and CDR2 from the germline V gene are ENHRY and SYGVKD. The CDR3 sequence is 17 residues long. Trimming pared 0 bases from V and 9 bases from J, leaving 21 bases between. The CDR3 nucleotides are TGTGCCATCAGTGAGTCGAACGTGGGTCCTGAGCCTAGGCCCCAGCATTTT. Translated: CAISESNVGPEPRPQHF.

CDR3 amino acids: CASRRDFTGELFF. The DNA of the CDR3 is TGTGCCAGCAGGCGGGACTTCACCGGGGAGCTGTTTTTT. The rearrangement uses TRBV28 and TRBJ2-2, with D tentatively TRBD2 (6 bases). The CDR3 covers 13 residues. The V and J ends lost 6 bases and 4 bases respectively, with 9 bases between them. Germline loops: CDR1 MDHEN, CDR2 SYDVKM. The variable domain in full, with the rest retrieved from reference TRBV28 and TRBJ2-2, is DVKVTQSSRYLVKRTGEKVFLECVQDMDHENMFWYRQDPGLGLRLIYFSYDVKMKEKGDIPEGYSVSREKKERFSLILESASTNQTSMYLCASRRDFTGELFFGEGSRLTVL.

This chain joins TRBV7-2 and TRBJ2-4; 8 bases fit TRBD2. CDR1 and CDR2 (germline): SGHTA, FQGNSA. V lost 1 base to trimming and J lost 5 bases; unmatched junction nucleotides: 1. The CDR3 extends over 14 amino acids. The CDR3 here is CASSLEAGENIQYF. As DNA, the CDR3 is TGTGCCAGCAGCTTAGAAGCGGGGGAAAACATTCAGTACTTC.

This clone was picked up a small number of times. The CDR3 is CASSQGQTDGYTF. DNA for the CDR3: TGTGCCAGCAGCCAGGGACAGACCGATGGCTACACCTTC. The V gene is TRBV3-1 (or the pseudogene TRBV3-2), the J gene TRBJ1-2; the match to TRBD1 covers 7 bases. This CDR3 is built from 13 residues. Per germline, CDR1 LGHDT and CDR2 YNNKEL (reference sequence). V shed 3 bases and J 6 bases; nucleotides not matched to a gene: 4.

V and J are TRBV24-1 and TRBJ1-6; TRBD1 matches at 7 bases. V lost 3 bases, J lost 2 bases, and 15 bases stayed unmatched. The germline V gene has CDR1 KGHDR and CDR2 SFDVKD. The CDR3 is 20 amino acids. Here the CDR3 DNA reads TGTGCCACCAGTGATCCCTCTCGGTTCGACAGGGAGGCCTATAATTCACCCCTCCACTTT. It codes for CATSDPSRFDREAYNSPLHF.

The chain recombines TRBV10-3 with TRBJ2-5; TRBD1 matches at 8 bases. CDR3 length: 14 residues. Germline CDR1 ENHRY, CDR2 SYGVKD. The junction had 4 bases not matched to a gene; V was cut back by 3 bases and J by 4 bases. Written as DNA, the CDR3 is TGTGCCATCAGTGACCAGGACAGGGTAGAGACCCAGTACTTC. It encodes CAISDQDRVETQYF.

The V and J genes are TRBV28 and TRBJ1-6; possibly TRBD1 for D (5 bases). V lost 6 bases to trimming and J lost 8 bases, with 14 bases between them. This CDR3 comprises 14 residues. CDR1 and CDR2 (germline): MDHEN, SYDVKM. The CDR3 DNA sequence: TGTGCCAGCAGACCCTGGGGCCTTTATTCACCCCTCCACTTT. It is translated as CASRPWGLYSPLHF.